Listed below are T cell receptor beta chains from one sample, sequenced in a study of T cells in Graves' hyperthyroidism and ophthalmopathy. MiXCR, applied by TCRdb to the multiplex PCR reads, yields one record per CDR3 protein. The sample consists of more than 550,000 distinct CDR3 sequences, roughly 17% of them appearing once. The sequencing input was blood. The receptors shown here come from a middle-aged man with Graves' hyperthyroidism. The CDR3 runs from the conserved cysteine through the conserved F or W. The D gene is left open where the match is weak. Part of the rows lack a size; the others show once, few, many or a class for expanded clones.

CDR3 DNA | CDR3 protein | J gene | clone size | D gene | CDR3 length | V gene
TGTGCCACCAGTGATCCCCCAGTTAACAATGAGCAGTTCTTC | CATSDPPVNNEQFF | TRBJ2-1 | - | - | 14 | TRBV24-1
TGTGCCACCAGTGATTTTGGAGGGAGTAAGAATGAGCAGTTCTTC | CATSDFGGSKNEQFF | TRBJ2-1 | many | - | 15 | TRBV24-1
TGTGCCGGGACCCTGGGACCGCCCGAGGGCTATGGCTACACCTTC | CAGTLGPPEGYGYTF | TRBJ1-2 | - | - | 15 | TRBV6-2/TRBV6-3
TGTGCCAGCGACCCCGCTGGCAGGGGATCTGGCTACACCTTC | CASDPAGRGSGYTF | TRBJ1-2 | many | - | 14 | TRBV28
TGTGCCACCAGTGATTTGTGGGAACAGGGAGGCACAGATACGCAGTATTTT | CATSDLWEQGGTDTQYF | TRBJ2-3 | - | - | 17 | TRBV24-1
TGTGCCAGCGGGGGGCGGCAGGGGGTCAATGAGCAGTTCTTC | CASGGRQGVNEQFF | TRBJ2-1 | - | - | 14 | TRBV7-2
TGTGCCAGCAGTCCCCGGGAGGGATGGACAGATACGCAGTATTTT | CASSPREGWTDTQYF | TRBJ2-3 | many | TRBD2 | 15 | TRBV9
TGTGCCAGTAGTATAGATCGGTGGGGGAACTATGGCTACACCTTC | CASSIDRWGNYGYTF | TRBJ1-2 | many | - | 15 | TRBV19
TGTGCCAGCAGTTTGGCCCCCGGGGGCACAGATACGCAGTATTTT | CASSLAPGGTDTQYF | TRBJ2-3 | many | - | 15 | TRBV12-3/TRBV12-4
TGTGCCAGCAGTTTACCCCAGACGAACACCGGGGAGCTGTTTTTT | CASSLPQTNTGELFF | TRBJ2-2 | many | - | 15 | TRBV28
TGTGCCAGCAGTGGGGTAAGGCCCTTGGGCACTGAAGCTTTCTTT | CASSGVRPLGTEAFF | TRBJ1-1 | - | - | 15 | TRBV25-1
TGTGCCAGCAGTTTCACCATGGGGGGGTACGCTAGTCAGCCCCAGCATTTT | CASSFTMGGYASQPQHF | TRBJ1-5 | - | - | 17 | TRBV28
TGTGCCAGCAGGCGGGGGGATGAAAAACTGTTTTTT | CASRRGDEKLFF | TRBJ1-4 | few | - | 12 | TRBV6-1